One and the same sample provided the 14 T cell receptor beta chains below, sequenced in a study of identical twins. TCRdb passed the 5' RACE reads through MiXCR, listing each CDR3 protein once. The sample lists approximately 220,000 distinct CDR3 sequences; around 10% were seen once. Sequenced input: memory (CD45RO+) T cells sorted from blood. These receptors were collected from a woman aged 18-29 years in good health.

This clonotype turned up a few times. The chain has TRBV3-1 and TRBJ2-1; 7 positions match TRBD2. Germline V CDR1 and CDR2: LGHDT, YNNKEL (reference sequence). CDR3 length: 13 amino acids. The ends lost 3 bases at V and 9 bases at J; junction bases unmatched: 5. The CDR3 DNA sequence: TGTGCCAGCAGCCAGTTTCTAGCGGCTGAGCAGTTCTTC. It is translated as CASSQFLAAEQFF.

This clonotype occurred many times. This chain links TRBV4-2 with TRBJ2-3; 15 bases map to TRBD2. This CDR3 spans 19 amino acids. Losses at the gene ends were 4 bases for V and 0 bases for J; bases not matched to a gene: 8. Germline lookup yields CDR1 LGHNA and CDR2 YNFKEQ. Here the CDR3 DNA reads TGTGCCAGCAGCCCTCGGACTAGCGGGGGGGACTCCAGCACAGATACGCAGTATTTT. Its translation is CASSPRTSGGDSSTDTQYF.

This clonotype was found a few times. This rearrangement joins TRBV7-8 to TRBJ2-7; D might be TRBD2 (6 bases). Trimming left V 5 bases short and J 3 bases short, with 14 bases between. Germline assignment: CDR1 SGHVS and CDR2 FQNEAQ. The CDR3 is made up of 14 amino acids. CDR3: CASSPRDWIYEQYF. In nucleotides, the CDR3 is TGTGCCAGCAGCCCCAGGGACTGGATCTACGAGCAGTACTTC. The full variable domain, with the rest looked up from reference TRBV7-8 and TRBJ2-7, is GAGVSQSPRYKVAKRGQDVALRCDPISGHVSLFWYQQALGQGPEFLTYFQNEAQLDKSGLPSDRFFAERPEGSVSTLKIQRTQQEDSAVYLCASSPRDWIYEQYFGPGTRLTVT.

This clonotype was observed a handful of times. The J gene is TRBJ1-1, the V gene TRBV7-9; the D is unclear. Between the trimmed V and J ends, which lost 2 bases and 1 base, there was a span of 8 bases. This CDR3 spans 14 amino acids. The germline CDR1 and CDR2 sequences are SEHNR and FQNEAQ (reference sequence). In DNA, the CDR3 is TGTGCCAGCAGCTTATCGGCAGAGAACACTGAAGCTTTCTTT. Protein sequence: CASSLSAENTEAFF. Full variable domain (outside the CDR3, taken from reference TRBV7-9 and TRBJ1-1): DTGVSQNPRHKITKRGQNVTFRCDPISEHNRLYWYRQTLGQGPEFLTYFQNEAQLEKSRLLSDRFSAERPKGSFSTLEIQRTEQGDSAMYLCASSLSAENTEAFFGQGTRLTVV.

This clonotype occurred a few times. The rearrangement links TRBV2 to TRBJ2-1; 8 nucleotides align to TRBD2. Germline trimming cut 3 bases from V and 2 bases from J; bases unmatched to any gene: 6. CDR1 SNHLY and CDR2 FYNNEI come from the germline V gene. CDR3 length equals 16 residues. CDR3 coding DNA: TGTGCCAGCAGTGATCCCGCCGGGAGGGCCTACAATGAGCAGTTCTTC. Translating gives CASSDPAGRAYNEQFF.

The chain employs TRBV7-2 and TRBJ2-7, with D perhaps matching TRBD2 (5 bases). CDR1 SGHTA and CDR2 FQGNSA come from the germline V gene. The CDR3 runs 14 residues. With 9 bases removed from V and 4 bases from J, the gap between germline ends came to 19 bases. CDR3 loop: CASRLGGAVYEQYF. In DNA, the CDR3 is TGTGCCAGTCGGTTGGGCGGAGCGGTGTACGAGCAGTACTTC. Based on the CDR3 plus reference TRBV7-2 and TRBJ2-7, the full variable domain is GAGVSQSPSNKVTEKGKDVELRCDPISGHTALYWYRQSLGQGLEFLIYFQGNSAPDKSGLPSDRFSAERTGGSVSTLTIQRTQQEDSAVYLCASRLGGAVYEQYFGPGTRLTVT.

The genes are TRBV7-3 and TRBJ2-6; D may match TRBD1 or TRBD2 (5 bases each). The germline V gene encodes CDR1 SGHTA and CDR2 FQGTGA. The CDR3 has 18 amino acids. Deletions cut 5 bases from V and 0 bases from J, with 17 bases between. CDR3 DNA: TGTGCCAGCAGCCCCCTTGGGGGATGGAGCTCTGGGGCCAACGTCCTGACTTTC. Amino acid sequence: CASSPLGGWSSGANVLTF.

This clonotype has more than one count but fewer than ten. The chain links TRBV6-1 to TRBJ1-5; unclear D gene. Germline V gene sequence: CDR1 MNHNS, CDR2 SASEGT. Between the trimmed V and J ends, which lost 2 bases and 2 bases, there was a span of 16 bases. The CDR3 runs 17 residues. CDR3 bases: TGTGCCAGCAGTGAATTGGGGTACGGGCAGGGCAATCAGCCCCAGCATTTT. Translating gives CASSELGYGQGNQPQHF.

J is TRBJ1-6 and V is TRBV13; a weak D match, TRBD1 (6 bases). CDR1 is PRHDT, CDR2 FYEKMQ, per germline (reference sequence). The CDR3 sequence is 15 residues long. V lost 5 bases to trimming and J lost 8 bases, with 16 bases between them. The CDR3 DNA is TGTGCCAGCAGCCGAGGTGGGGGGGCGGATTCACCCCTCCACTTT. It encodes CASSRGGGADSPLHF.

This clonotype has only a few counts. In DNA, the CDR3 is TGCAGTGCGGCGGGAGGCAGCACAGATACGCAGTATTTT. It yields the protein CSAAGGSTDTQYF. The chain uses TRBV20-1 and TRBJ2-3; TRBD2 matches 8 bases. The V segment lost 6 bases and the J segment 0 bases; nucleotides outside the gene matches: 2. Germline V gene sequence: CDR1 DFQATT, CDR2 SNEGSKA (reference sequence). The CDR3 has 13 amino acids.

This clonotype was detected a few times. The chain has TRBV4-3 and TRBJ2-7; 7 nucleotides match TRBD2. The CDR3 contains 14 residues. Germline V gene lookup returns CDR1 LGHNA and CDR2 YSLEER. The ends lost 0 bases at V and 7 bases at J; junction bases unmatched: 6. CDR3: CASSQEKGGAEQYF. For the CDR3, the DNA is TGCGCCAGCAGCCAAGAGAAGGGAGGGGCAGAGCAGTACTTC.

The chain uses TRBV3-1 and TRBJ2-2; possibly TRBD2 for D (5 bases). Germline V CDR1 and CDR2: LGHDT, YNNKEL (reference sequence). The CDR3 has 16 amino acids. V lost 1 base to trimming and J lost 3 bases, with 12 bases between them. DNA for the CDR3: TGTGCCAGCAGCCAAGGGTACGGGGTAGACACCGGGGAGCTGTTTTTT. As protein: CASSQGYGVDTGELFF.

V is TRBV10-3 and J is TRBJ2-7; D ambiguous. This CDR3 spans 11 amino acids. The V gene's germline CDR1 is ENHRY and CDR2 SYGVKD. The V and J ends lost 11 bases and 6 bases respectively, with 14 bases between them. In DNA, the CDR3 is TGTGCCGTGGGGTCCTCCCTCGAGCAGTACTTC. The encoded protein is CAVGSSLEQYF.

This clonotype was seen many times. V gene TRBV4-2 combines with J gene TRBJ2-2; tentatively, D is TRBD1 (5 bases). The length of the CDR3 is 16 residues. Trimming pared 0 bases from V and 6 bases from J, leaving 14 bases between. Looked up from germline, CDR1 is LGHNA and CDR2 is YNFKEQ. CDR3 protein: CASSQEQLQGAGELFF. In DNA form, the CDR3 reads TGTGCCAGCAGCCAAGAACAACTTCAGGGTGCCGGGGAGCTGTTTTTT.